One T cell receptor beta chain is described in this entry. This record comes from a study of blood T cell repertoires in COVID-19. On the study more broadly: Acute and convalescent COVID-19 specimens originated in the United States, Italy and Spain.

Source study methods: Nucleated cell number was recorded as an estimate derived from reference gene primer amplification. Clones were read by immunoSEQ multiplex PCR, and TCRdb kept only the in-frame ones, dropping some. That table supplies the V and J calls and clone size; D and trimming were determined from the DNA. The sample carries tens of thousands of clones, 84% recorded once. CDR3 size: 15 residues. Looked up from germline, CDR1 is MDHEN and CDR2 is SYDVKM. Deletions cut 6 bases from V and 3 bases from J, with 15 bases between. The genes are TRBV28 and TRBJ1-3, with D maybe TRBD1 (5 bases). What was sequenced was peripheral blood. This clonotype was sampled from a man aged 65-85 years with acute or convalescent COVID-19. The CDR3 loop is CASRRLGGVGNTIYF. As DNA, the CDR3 is TGTGCCAGCAGACGCCTAGGAGGGGTTGGAAACACCATATATTTT. Drawing the rest from reference TRBV28 and TRBJ1-3, the complete variable domain is DVKVTQSSRYLVKRTGEKVFLECVQDMDHENMFWYRQDPGLGLRLIYFSYDVKMKEKGDIPEGYSVSREKKERFSLILESASTNQTSMYLCASRRLGGVGNTIYFGEGSWLTVV.